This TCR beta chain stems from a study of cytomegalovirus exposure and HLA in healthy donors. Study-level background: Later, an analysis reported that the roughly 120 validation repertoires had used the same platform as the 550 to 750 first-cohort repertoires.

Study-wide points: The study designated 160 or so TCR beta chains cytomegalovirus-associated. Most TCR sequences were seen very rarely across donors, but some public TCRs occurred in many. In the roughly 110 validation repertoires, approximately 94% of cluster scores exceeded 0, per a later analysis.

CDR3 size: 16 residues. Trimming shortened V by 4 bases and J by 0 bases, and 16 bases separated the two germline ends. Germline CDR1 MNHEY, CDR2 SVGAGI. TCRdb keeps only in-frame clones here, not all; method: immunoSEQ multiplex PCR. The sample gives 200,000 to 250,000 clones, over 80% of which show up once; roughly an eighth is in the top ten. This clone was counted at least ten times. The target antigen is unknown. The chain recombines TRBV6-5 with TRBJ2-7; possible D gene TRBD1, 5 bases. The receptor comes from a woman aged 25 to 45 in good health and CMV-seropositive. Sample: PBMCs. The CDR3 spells CASSSDSDNPSYEQYF. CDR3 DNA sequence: TGTGCCAGCAGTTCAGACAGCGATAATCCCTCCTACGAGCAGTACTTC.